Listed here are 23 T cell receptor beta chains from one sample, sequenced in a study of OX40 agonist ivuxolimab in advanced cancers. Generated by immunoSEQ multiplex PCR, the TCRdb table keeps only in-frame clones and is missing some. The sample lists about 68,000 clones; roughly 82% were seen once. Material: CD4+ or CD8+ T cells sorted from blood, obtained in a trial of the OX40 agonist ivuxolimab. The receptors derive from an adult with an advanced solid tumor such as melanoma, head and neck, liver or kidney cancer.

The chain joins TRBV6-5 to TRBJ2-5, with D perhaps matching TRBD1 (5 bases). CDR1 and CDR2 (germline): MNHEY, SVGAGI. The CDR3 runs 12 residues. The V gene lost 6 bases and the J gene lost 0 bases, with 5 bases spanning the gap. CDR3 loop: CASSRDQETQYF. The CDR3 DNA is TGTGCCAGCAGCAGGGACCAAGAGACCCAGTACTTC.

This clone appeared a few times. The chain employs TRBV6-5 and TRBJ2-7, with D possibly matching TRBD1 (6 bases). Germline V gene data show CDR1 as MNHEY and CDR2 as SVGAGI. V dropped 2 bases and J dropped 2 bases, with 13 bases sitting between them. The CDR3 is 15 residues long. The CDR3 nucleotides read TGTGCCAGCAGTTACCGATCCCAGGGGACCTACGAGCAGTACTTC. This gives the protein CASSYRSQGTYEQYF.

The CDR3 sequence: CASSQRTGGDYEQYF. In nucleotides, the CDR3 is TGCGCCAGCAGCCAGAGGACAGGGGGGGACTACGAGCAGTACTTC. This rearrangement joins TRBV4-1 to TRBJ2-7; 10 bases are a match to TRBD1. Germline trimming cut 3 bases from V and 3 bases from J; bases unmatched to any gene: 5. The CDR3 is 15 residues long. From germline, CDR1 is MGHRA and CDR2 YSYEKL.

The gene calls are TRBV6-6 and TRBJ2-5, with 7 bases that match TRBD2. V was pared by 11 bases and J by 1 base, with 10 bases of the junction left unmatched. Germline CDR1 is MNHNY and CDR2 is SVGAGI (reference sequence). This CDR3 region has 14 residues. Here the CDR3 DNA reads TGTGCCTCCTCCGGGCGGGAGACCCAAGAGACCCAGTACTTC. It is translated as CASSGRETQETQYF.

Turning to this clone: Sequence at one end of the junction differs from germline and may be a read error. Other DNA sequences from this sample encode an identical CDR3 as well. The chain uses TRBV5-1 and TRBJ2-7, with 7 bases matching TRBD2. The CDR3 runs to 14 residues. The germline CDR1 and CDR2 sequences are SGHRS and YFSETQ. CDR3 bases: TGCGCCAGCAGCTTGGAGGGGCGGGGGTACGAGCAGTATTTC. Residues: CASSLEGRGYEQYF.

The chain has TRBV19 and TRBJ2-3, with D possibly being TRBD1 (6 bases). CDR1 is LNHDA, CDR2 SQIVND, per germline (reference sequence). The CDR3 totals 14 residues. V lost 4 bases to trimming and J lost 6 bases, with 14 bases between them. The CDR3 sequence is CASSNRESVDTQYF. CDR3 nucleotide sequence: TGTGCCAGTAGTAACAGGGAATCCGTCGATACGCAGTATTTT.

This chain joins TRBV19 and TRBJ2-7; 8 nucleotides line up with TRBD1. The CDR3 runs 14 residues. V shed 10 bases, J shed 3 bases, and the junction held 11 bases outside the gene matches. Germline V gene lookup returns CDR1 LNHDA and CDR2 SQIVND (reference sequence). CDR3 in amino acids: CATALQQGGYEQYF. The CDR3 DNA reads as TGTGCCACCGCACTTCAACAGGGGGGCTACGAGCAGTACTTC.

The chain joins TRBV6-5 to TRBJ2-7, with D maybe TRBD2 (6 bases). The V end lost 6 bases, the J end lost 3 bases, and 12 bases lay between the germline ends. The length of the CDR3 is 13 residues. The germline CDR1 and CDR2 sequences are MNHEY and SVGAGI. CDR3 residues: CASSPQEGYEQYF. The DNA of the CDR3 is TGTGCCAGCAGCCCCCAGGAGGGCTACGAGCAGTACTTC.

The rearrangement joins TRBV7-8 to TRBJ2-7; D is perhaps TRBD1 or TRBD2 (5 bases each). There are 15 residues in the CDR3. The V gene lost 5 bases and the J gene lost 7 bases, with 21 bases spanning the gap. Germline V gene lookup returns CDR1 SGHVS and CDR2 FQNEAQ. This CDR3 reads CASSPRGTVPKEQYF. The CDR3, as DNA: TGTGCCAGCAGCCCCCGAGGGACGGTCCCTAAGGAGCAGTACTTC.

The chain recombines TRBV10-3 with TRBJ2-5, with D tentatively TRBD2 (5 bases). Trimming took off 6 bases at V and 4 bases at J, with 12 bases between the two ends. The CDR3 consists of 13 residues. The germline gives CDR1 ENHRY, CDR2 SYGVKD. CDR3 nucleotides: TGTGCCATCAGGGACTCTACCGGAGAGACCCAGTACTTC. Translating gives CAIRDSTGETQYF.

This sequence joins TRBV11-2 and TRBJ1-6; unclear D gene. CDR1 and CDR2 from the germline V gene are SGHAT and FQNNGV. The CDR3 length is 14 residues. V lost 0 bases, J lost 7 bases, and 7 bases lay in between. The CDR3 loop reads CASSLDRLNSPLHF. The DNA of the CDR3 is TGTGCCAGCAGCTTAGACAGGCTAAATTCACCCCTCCACTTT.

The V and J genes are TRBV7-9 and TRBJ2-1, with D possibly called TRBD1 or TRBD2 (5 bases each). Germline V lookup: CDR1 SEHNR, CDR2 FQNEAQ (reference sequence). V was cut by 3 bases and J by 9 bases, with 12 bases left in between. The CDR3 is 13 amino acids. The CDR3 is CASSLEQGVEQFF. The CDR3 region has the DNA TGTGCCAGCAGCTTGGAGCAGGGAGTTGAGCAGTTCTTC.

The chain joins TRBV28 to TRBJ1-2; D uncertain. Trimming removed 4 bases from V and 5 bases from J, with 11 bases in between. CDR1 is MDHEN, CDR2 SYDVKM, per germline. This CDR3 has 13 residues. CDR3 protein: CASSSPTPYGYTF. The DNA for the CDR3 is TGTGCCAGCAGTTCCCCCACACCATATGGCTACACCTTC.

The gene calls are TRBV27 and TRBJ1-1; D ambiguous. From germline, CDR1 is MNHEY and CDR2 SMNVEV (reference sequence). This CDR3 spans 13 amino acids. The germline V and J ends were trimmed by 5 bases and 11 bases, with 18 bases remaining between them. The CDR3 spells CASSPDIGRIAFF. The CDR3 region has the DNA TGTGCCAGCAGTCCTGATATAGGGCGCATCGCTTTCTTT.

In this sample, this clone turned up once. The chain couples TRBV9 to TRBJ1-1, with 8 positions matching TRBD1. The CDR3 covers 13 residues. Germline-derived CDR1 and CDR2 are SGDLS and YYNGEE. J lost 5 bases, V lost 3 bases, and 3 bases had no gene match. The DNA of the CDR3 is TGTGCCAGCAGCGCCGACAGGGGAACTGAAGCTTTCTTT. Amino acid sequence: CASSADRGTEAFF.

DNA for the CDR3: TGCAGCGTTGCGGGGTTGAGGGAGACCCAGTACTTC. It specifies CSVAGLRETQYF. The gene calls are TRBV29-1 and TRBJ2-5, with D possibly matching TRBD2 (5 bases). Germline CDR1 reads SQVTM; CDR2 reads ANQGSEA. The CDR3 covers 12 residues. Trimming took 4 bases from V and 5 from J, leaving 11 bases between them.

Here the CDR3 DNA reads TGTGCCAGCAGCTTAAGTTCTGGTGACAACGAGCAGTACTTC. It encodes CASSLSSGDNEQYF. The J gene is TRBJ2-7, the V gene TRBV7-2, with D uncertain. The germline V gene has CDR1 SGHTA and CDR2 FQGNSA. The CDR3 is 14 amino acids. Trimming stripped 2 bases from V and 5 bases from J, with 13 bases between. Supplemented by reference TRBV7-2 and TRBJ2-7, the full variable domain reads GAGVSQSPSNKVTEKGKDVELRCDPISGHTALYWYRQSLGQGLEFLIYFQGNSAPDKSGLPSDRFSAERTGGSVSTLTIQRTQQEDSAVYLCASSLSSGDNEQYFGPGTRLTVT.

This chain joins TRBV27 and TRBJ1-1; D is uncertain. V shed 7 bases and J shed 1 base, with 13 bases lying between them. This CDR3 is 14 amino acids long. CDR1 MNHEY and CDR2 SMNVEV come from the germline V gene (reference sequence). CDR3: CASNSNGGNTEAFF. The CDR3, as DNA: TGTGCCAGCAATAGCAACGGCGGGAACACTGAAGCTTTCTTT.

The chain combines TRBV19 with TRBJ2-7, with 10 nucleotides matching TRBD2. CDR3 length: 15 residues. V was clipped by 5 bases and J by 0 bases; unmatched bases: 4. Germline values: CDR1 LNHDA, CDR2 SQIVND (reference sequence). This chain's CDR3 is CASSFSGRASYEQYF. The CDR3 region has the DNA TGTGCCAGTAGTTTCAGCGGGAGGGCCTCCTACGAGCAGTACTTC.

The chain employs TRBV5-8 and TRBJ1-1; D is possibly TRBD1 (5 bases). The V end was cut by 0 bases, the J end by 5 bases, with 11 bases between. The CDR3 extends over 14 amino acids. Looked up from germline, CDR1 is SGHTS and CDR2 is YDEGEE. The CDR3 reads CASSLGGDVTEAFF. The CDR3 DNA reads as TGTGCCAGCAGCTTGGGGGGGGACGTTACTGAAGCTTTCTTT.

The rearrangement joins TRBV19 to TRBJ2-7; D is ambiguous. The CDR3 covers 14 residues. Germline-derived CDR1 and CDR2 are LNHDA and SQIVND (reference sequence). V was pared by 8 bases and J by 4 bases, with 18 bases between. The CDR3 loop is CASAQYLSSYEQYF. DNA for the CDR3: TGTGCCAGTGCCCAGTACCTATCCTCATACGAGCAGTACTTC.

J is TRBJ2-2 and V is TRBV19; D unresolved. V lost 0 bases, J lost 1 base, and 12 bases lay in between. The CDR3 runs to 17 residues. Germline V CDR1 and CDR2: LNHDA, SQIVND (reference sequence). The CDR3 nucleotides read TGTGCCAGTAGTATAGAAGGAGATTGGGGGAACACCGGGGAGCTGTTTTTT. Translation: CASSIEGDWGNTGELFF.

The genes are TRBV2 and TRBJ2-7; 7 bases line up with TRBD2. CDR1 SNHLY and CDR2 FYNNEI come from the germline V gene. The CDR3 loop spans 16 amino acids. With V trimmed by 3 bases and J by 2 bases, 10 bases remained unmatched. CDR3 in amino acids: CASSDPVAGKPYEQYF. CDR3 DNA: TGTGCCAGCAGTGACCCTGTAGCGGGCAAACCCTACGAGCAGTACTTC.